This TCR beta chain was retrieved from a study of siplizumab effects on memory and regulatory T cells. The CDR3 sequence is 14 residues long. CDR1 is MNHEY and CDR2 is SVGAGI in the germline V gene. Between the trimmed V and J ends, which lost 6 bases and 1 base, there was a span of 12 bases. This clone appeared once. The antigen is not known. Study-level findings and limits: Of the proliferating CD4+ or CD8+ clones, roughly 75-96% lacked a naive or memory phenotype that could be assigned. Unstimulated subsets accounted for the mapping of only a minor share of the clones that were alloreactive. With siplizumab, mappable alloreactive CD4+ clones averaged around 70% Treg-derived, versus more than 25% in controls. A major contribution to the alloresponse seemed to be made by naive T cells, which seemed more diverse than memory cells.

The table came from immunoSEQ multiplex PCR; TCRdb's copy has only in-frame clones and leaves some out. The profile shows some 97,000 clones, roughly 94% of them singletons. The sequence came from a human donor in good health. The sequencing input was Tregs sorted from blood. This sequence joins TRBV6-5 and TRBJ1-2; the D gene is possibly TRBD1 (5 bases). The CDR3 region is CASSLDSLNYGYTF. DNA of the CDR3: TGTGCCAGCAGCCTAGACAGCCTTAACTATGGCTACACCTTC.